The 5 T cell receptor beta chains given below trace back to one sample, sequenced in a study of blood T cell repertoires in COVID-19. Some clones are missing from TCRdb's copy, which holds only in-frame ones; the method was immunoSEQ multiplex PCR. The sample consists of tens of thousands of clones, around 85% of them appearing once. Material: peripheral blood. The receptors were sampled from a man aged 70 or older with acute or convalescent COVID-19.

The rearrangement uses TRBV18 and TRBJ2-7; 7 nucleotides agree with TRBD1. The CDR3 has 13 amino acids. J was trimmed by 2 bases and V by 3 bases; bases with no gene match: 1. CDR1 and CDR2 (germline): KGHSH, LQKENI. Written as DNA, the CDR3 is TGTGCCAGCTCACCCGACAGGGCCTACGAGCAGTACGTC. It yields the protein CASSPDRAYEQYV.

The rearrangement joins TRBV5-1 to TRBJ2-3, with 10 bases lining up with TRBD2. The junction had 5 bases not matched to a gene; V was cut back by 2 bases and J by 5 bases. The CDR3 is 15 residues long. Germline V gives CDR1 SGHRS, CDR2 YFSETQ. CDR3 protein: CASSFSGGLEDTQYF. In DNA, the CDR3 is TGCGCCAGCAGCTTTAGCGGGGGGCTTGAAGATACGCAGTATTTT.

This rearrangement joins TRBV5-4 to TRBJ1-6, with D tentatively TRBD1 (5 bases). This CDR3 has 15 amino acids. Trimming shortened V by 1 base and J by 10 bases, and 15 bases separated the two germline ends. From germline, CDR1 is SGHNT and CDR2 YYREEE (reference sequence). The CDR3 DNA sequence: TGTGCCAGCAGCTTGCGCGGGGGGTCATACTCACCCCTCCACTTT. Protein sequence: CASSLRGGSYSPLHF.

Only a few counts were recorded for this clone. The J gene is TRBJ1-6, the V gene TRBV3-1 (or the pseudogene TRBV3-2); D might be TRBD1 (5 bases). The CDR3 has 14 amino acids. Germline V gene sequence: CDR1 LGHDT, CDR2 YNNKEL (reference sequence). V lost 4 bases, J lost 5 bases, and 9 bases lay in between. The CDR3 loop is CASSPTVNNSPLHF. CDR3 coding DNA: TGTGCCAGCAGCCCGACAGTAAATAATTCACCCCTCCACTTT.

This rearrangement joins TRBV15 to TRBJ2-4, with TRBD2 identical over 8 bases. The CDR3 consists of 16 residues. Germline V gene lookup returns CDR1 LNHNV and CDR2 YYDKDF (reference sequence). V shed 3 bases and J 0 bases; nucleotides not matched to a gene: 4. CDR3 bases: TGTGCCACCAGCAGCGGGGGGGGACTAGCCAAAAACATTCAGTACTTC. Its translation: CATSSGGGLAKNIQYF.